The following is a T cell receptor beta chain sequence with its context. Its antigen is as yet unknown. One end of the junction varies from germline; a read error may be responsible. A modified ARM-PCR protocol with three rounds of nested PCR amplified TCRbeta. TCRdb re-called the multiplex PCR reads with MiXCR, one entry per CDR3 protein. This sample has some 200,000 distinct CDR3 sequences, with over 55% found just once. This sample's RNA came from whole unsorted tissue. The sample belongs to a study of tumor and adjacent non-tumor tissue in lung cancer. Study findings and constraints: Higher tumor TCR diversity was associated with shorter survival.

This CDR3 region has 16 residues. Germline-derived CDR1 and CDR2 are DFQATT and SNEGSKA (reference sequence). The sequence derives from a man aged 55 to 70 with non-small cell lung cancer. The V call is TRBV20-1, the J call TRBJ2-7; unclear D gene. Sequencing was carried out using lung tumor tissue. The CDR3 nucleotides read TGCAGTGCTAGAGACCTCACGGCTCAAGATGCGTACGAGCTATATTTC. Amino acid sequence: CSARDLTAQDAYELYF.